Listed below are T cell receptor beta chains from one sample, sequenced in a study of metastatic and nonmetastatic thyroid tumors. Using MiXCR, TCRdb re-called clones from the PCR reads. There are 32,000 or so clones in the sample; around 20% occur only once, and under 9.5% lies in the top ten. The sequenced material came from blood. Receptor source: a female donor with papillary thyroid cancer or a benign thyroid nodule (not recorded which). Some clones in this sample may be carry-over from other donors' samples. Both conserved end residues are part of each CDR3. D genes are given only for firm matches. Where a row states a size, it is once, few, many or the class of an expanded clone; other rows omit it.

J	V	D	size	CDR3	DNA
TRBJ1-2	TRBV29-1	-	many	CSVERGGYTF	TGCAGCGTTGAACGGGGGGGCTACACCTTC
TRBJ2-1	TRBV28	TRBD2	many	CAGGTSGRNEQFF	TGTGCCGGCGGGACTAGCGGGAGGAATGAGCAGTTCTTC
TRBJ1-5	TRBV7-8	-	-	CASSLSTPYSNHPQHF	TGTGCCAGCAGTTTATCAACACCTTATAGCAATCACCCCCAGCATTTT
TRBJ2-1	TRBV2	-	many	CASRNRGTYNEQFF	TGTGCCAGCAGGAACCGGGGGACCTACAATGAGCAGTTCTTC
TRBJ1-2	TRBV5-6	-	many	CASSLRPRNYGYTF	TGTGCCAGCAGCTTGAGGCCACGTAACTATGGCTACACCTTC
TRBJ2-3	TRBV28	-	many	CASRLRVSGTDTQYF	TGTGCCAGCAGACTCAGGGTCTCAGGCACAGATACGCAGTATTTT
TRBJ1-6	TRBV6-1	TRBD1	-	CASSGTGENLLHF	TGTGCCAGCAGCGGGACAGGGGAGAATCTCCTCCACTTT
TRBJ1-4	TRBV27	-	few	CASTSYGTNEKLFF	TGTGCCAGCACCTCTTATGGGACTAATGAAAAACTGTTTTTT
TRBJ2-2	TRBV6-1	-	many	CASGIPTTGELFF	TGTGCCAGCGGGATCCCGACGACCGGGGAGCTGTTTTTT
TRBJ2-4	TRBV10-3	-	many	CAISESSISKIKNIQYF	TGTGCCATCAGTGAGTCGTCGATTTCGAAGATTAAAAACATTCAGTACTTC